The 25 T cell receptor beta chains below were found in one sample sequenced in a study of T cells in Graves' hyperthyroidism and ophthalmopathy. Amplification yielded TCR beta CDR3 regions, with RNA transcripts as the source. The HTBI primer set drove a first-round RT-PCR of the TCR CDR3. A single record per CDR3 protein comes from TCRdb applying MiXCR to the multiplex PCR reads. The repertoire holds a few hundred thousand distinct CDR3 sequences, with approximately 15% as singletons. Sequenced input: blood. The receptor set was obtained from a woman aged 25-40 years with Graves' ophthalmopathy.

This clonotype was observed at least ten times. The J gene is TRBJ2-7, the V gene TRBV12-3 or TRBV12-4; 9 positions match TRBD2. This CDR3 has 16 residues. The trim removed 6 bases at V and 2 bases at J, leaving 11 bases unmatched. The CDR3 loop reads CASSPEGLAGTYEQYF. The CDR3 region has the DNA TGTGCCAGCAGCCCCGAGGGCCTAGCGGGGACCTACGAGCAGTACTTC.

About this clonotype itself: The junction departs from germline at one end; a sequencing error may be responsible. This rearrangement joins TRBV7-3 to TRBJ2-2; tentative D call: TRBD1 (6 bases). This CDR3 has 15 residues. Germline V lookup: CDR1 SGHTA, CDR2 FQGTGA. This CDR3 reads CDSSHGQRYTGELFF. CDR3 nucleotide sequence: TGTGACAGCAGCCACGGACAGAGATACACCGGGGAGCTGTTTTTT.

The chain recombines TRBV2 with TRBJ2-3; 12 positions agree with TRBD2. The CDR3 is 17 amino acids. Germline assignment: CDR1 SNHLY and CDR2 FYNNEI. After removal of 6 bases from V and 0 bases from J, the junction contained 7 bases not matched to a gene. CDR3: CASRQGLAGTSTDTQYF. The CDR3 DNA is TGTGCCAGCAGACAAGGACTAGCGGGGACAAGCACAGATACGCAGTATTTT.

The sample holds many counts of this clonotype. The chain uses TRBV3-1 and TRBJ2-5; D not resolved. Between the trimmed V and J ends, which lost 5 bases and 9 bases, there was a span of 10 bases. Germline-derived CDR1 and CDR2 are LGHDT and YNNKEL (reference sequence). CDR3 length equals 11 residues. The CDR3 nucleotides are TGTGCCAGCAGCGACCAAACCGCCCAGTACTTC. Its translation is CASSDQTAQYF.

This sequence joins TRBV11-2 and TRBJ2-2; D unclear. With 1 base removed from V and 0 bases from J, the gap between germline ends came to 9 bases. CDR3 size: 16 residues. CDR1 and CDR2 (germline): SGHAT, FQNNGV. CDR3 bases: TGTGCCAGCAGCTTAGTCGTCGGTACGAACACCGGGGAGCTGTTTTTT. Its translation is CASSLVVGTNTGELFF.

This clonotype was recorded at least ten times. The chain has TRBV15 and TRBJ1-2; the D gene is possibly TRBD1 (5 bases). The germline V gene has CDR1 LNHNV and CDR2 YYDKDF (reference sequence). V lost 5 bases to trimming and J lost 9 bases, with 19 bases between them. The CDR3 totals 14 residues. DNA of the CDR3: TGTGCCACCAGCTCACGTTCGGCGGGGGACCGCTACACCTTC. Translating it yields CATSSRSAGDRYTF.

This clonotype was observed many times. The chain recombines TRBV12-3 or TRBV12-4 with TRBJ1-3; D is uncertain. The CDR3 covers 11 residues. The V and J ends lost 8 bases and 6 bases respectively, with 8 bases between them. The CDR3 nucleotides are TGTGCCAGCGCGACCGCAAACACCATATATTTT. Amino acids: CASATANTIYF.

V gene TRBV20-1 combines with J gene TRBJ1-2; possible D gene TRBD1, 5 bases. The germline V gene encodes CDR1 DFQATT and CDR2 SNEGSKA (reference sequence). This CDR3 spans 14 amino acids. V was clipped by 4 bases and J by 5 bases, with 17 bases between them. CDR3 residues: CSAISRVSKYGYTF. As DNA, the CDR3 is TGCAGTGCTATTTCCAGGGTATCAAAATATGGCTACACCTTC.

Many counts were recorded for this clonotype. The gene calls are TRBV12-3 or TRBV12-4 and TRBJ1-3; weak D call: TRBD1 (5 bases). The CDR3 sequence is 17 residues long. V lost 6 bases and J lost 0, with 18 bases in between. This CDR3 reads CASSQKLQAVSGNTIYF. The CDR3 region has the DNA TGTGCCAGCAGCCAAAAATTACAGGCCGTCTCTGGAAACACCATATATTTT.

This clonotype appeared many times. The CDR3 coding sequence is TGTGCCAGCAGTCCGCCGCCATATAGCAATCAGCCCCAGCATTTT. Translating it yields CASSPPPYSNQPQHF. The gene calls are TRBV28 and TRBJ1-5, with D unresolved. Germline V gene data show CDR1 as MDHEN and CDR2 as SYDVKM. The CDR3 length is 15 residues. Trimming removed 5 bases at V and 0 bases at J, with 11 bases between.

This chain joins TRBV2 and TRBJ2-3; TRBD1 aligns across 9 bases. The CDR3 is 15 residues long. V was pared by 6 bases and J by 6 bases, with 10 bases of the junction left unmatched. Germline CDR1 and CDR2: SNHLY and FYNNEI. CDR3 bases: TGTGCCAGCAGGGAACGGACAGGGGCACACGATACGCAGTATTTT. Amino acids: CASRERTGAHDTQYF.

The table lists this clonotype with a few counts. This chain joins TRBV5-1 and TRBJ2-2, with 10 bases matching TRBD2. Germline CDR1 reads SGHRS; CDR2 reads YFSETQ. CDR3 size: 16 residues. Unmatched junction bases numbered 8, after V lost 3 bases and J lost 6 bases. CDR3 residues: CASSSGLAGASGELFF. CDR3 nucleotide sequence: TGCGCCAGCAGCTCCGGCCTAGCGGGGGCCTCCGGGGAGCTGTTTTTT.

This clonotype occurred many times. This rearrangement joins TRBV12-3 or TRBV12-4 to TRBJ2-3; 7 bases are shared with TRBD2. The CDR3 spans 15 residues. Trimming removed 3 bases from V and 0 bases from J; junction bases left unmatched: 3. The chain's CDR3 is CASSFIGGSTDTQYF. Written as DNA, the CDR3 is TGTGCCAGCAGTTTCATCGGGGGGAGCACAGATACGCAGTATTTT.

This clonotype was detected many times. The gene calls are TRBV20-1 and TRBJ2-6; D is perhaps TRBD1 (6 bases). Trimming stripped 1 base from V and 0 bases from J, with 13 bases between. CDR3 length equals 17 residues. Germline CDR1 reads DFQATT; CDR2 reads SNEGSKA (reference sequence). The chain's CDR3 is CSARGTAIDSGANVLTF. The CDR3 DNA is TGCAGTGCTAGAGGGACAGCTATAGACTCTGGGGCCAACGTCCTGACTTTC.

DNA for the CDR3: TGTGCCAGCTGGGGTACGGGAAAGCCGGGACAGGCGAGCTCTGGAAACACCATATATTTT. This encodes CASWGTGKPGQASSGNTIYF. The chain links TRBV6-1 to TRBJ1-3; 8 nucleotides align to TRBD1. This CDR3 region has 20 residues. V trimming: 8 bases; J trimming: 0 bases; junction bases outside the gene matches: 21. Per the germline V gene, CDR1 is MNHNS and CDR2 is SASEGT.

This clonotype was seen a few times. The CDR3 nucleotides read TGTGCCAGCAGCGTAAGGGACAGGGGAGGTACCGACGAGCAGTACTTC. It specifies CASSVRDRGGTDEQYF. The chain combines TRBV9 with TRBJ2-7, with 10 positions matching TRBD1. This CDR3 comprises 16 residues. After removal of 1 base from V and 5 bases from J, the junction contained 9 bases not matched to a gene. CDR1 is SGDLS, CDR2 YYNGEE, per germline.

CDR3 nucleotides: TGTGCCACCCACCGGGGGGGGCCCTATGGCTACACCTTC. Protein product: CATHRGGPYGYTF. The chain links TRBV19 to TRBJ1-2; weak D call: TRBD1 (6 bases). Germline V gene data show CDR1 as LNHDA and CDR2 as SQIVND (reference sequence). Trimming left V 10 bases short and J 4 bases short, with 16 bases between. The CDR3 is made up of 13 amino acids.

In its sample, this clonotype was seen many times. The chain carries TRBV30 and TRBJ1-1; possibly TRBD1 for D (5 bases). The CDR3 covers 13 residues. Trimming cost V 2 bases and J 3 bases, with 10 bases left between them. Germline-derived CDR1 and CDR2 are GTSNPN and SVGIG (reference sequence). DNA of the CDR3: TGTGCCTGGAGTTGGGGGTTTGACACTGAAGCTTTCTTT. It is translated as CAWSWGFDTEAFF.

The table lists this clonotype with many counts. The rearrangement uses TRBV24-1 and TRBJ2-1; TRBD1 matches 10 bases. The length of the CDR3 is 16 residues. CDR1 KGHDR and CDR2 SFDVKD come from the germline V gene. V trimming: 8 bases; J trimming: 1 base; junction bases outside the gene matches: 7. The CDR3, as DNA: TGTGCCACCATGGGACCGGGACAGGGGTCCTACAATGAGCAGTTCTTC. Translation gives CATMGPGQGSYNEQFF.

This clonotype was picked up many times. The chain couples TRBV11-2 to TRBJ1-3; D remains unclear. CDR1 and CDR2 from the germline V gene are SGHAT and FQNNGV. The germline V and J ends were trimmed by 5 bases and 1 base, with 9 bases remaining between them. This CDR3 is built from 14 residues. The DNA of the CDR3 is TGTGCCAGCAGCCTGACCTATTCTGGAAACACCATATATTTT. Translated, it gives CASSLTYSGNTIYF.

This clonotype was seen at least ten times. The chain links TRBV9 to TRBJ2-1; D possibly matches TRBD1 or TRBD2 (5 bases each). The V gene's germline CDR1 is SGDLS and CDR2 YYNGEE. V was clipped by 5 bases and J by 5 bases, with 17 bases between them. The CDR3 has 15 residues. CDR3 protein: CASSLEGSNNNEQFF. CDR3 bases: TGTGCCAGCAGTCTCGAGGGGTCCAACAACAATGAGCAGTTCTTC.

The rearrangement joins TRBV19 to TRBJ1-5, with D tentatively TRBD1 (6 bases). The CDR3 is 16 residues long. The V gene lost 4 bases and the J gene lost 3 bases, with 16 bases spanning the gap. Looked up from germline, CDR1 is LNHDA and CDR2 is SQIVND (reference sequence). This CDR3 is CASSTTRTAYNQPQHF. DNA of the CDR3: TGTGCCAGTAGTACTACCCGGACAGCCTACAATCAGCCCCAGCATTTT.

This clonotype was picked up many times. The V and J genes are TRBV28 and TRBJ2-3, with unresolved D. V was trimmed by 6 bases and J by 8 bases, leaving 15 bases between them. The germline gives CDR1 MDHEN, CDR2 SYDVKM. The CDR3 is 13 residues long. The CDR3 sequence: CASSPPRVGTQYF. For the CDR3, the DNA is TGTGCCAGCAGCCCACCCCGGGTGGGTACGCAGTATTTT.

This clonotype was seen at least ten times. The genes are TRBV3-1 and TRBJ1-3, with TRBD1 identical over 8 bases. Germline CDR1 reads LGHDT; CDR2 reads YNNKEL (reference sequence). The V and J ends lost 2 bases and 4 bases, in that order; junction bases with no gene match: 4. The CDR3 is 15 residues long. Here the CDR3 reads CASSQNQGAGNTIYF. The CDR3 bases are TGTGCCAGCAGCCAAAATCAGGGGGCCGGAAACACCATATATTTT.

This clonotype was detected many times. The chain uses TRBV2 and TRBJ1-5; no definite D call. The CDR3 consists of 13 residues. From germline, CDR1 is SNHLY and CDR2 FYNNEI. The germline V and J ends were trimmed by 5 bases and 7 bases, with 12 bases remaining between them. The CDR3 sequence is CASSSGLWQPQHF. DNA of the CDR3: TGTGCCAGCAGTAGTGGACTTTGGCAGCCCCAGCATTTT.